This section outlines one T cell receptor (beta chain) sequence together with its context. Its matching antigen is unknown. This CDR3 is built from 15 residues. The trim removed 1 base at V and 4 bases at J, leaving 5 bases unmatched. Germline V CDR1 and CDR2: SGHVS, FNYEAQ. The data originate from a study of cytomegalovirus exposure and HLA in healthy donors. Measured with immunoSEQ multiplex PCR; TCRdb has only the in-frame clones, and not every one. The sample carries about 82,000 clones, 95% recorded once. Study results and caveats: Diagnosis of cytomegalovirus status made by the classifier reportedly showed high specificity and sensitivity. Among TCR beta chains, those listed as cytomegalovirus-associated numbered more than 150.

The chain links TRBV7-6 to TRBJ2-7, with TRBD1 matching over 9 bases. Sequenced sample: PBMCs. The sequence came from a woman under 30 in good health and CMV-seronegative. For the CDR3, the DNA is TGTGCCAGCAGCTTAGGGACAGGGGAGGGGTACGAGCAGTACTTC. Translation gives CASSLGTGEGYEQYF.